A selection of T cell receptor beta chains follows, all from one sample in a study of CD8+ T cells in alopecia areata. Generated by immunoSEQ multiplex PCR, the TCRdb table keeps only in-frame clones and is missing some. The repertoire includes about 200,000 clones, under 80% of them detected once, and roughly 1.3% sits in the top ten. The sequencing here drew on CD4+ T cells sorted from blood, taken at roughly week 49, from a patient treated with tofacitinib. The origin of the receptors is a human donor with alopecia areata. CDR3s include the opening cysteine and the closing phenylalanine or tryptophan.

J gene,V gene,CDR3 protein
TRBJ1-2,TRBV5-6,CASSLAGGYTF
TRBJ2-5,TRBV9,CASSATEGRVETQYF
TRBJ2-3,TRBV6-1,CASSRTVSTDTQYF
TRBJ2-5,TRBV9,CASSVVGESETQYF
TRBJ1-2,TRBV6-4,CASSDLGTGGGYTF
TRBJ1-1,TRBV7-9,CASSLQPGQEAFF
TRBJ1-2,TRBV6-5,CASSDRANYGYTF
TRBJ1-1,TRBV29-1,CSVLKQVNTEAFF
TRBJ2-7,TRBV7-2,CASSLALPWDEQYF
TRBJ2-7,TRBV6-1,CASSKAGGGYEQYF